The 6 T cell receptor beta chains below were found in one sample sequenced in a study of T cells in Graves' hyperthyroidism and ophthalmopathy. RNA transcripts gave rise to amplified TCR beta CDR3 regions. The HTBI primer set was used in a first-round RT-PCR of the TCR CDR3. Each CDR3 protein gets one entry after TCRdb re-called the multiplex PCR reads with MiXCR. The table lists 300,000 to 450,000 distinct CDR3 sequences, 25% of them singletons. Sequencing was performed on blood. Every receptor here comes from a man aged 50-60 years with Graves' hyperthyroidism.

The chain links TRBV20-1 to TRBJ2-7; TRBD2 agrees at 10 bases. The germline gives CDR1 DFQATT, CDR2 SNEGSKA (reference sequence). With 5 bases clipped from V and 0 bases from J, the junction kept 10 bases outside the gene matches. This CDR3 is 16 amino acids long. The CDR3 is CSARPTSSGSSYEQYF. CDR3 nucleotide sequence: TGCAGTGCTCGACCGACCTCTAGCGGGAGCTCCTACGAGCAGTACTTC.

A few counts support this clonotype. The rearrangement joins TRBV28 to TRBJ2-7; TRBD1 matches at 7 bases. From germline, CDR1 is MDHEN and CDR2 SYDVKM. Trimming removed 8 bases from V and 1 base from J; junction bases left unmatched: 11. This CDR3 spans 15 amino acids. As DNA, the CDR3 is TGTGCCAGCGGCCGTACCGGGACAGCATCCTACGAGCAGTACTTC. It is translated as CASGRTGTASYEQYF. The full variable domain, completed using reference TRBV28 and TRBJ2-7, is DVKVTQSSRYLVKRTGEKVFLECVQDMDHENMFWYRQDPGLGLRLIYFSYDVKMKEKGDIPEGYSVSREKKERFSLILESASTNQTSMYLCASGRTGTASYEQYFGPGTRLTVT.

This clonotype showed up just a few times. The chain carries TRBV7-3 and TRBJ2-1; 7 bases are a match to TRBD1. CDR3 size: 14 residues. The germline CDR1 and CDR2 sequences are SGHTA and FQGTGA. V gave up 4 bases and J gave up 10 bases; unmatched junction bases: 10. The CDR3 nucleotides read TGTGCCAGCAGCTCAGGAACAGGGGAACGAGAGCAGTTCTTC. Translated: CASSSGTGEREQFF.

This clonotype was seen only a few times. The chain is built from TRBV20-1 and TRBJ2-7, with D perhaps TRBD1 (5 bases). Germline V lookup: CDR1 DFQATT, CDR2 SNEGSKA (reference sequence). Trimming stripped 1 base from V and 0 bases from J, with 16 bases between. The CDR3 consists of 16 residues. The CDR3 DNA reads TGCAGTGCTAGAGGGATTGGGGCGCAACTCTCCTACGAGCAGTACTTC. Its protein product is CSARGIGAQLSYEQYF.

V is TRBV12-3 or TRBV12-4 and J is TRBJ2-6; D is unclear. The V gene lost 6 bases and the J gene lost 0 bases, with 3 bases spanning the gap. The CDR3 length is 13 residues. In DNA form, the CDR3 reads TGTGCCAGCAGCCACTCTGGGGCCAACGTCCTGACTTTC. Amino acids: CASSHSGANVLTF.

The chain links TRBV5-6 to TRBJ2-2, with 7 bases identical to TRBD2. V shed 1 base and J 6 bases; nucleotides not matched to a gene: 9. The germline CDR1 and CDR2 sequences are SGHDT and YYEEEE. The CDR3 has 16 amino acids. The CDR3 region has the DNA TGTGCCAGCAGCTTGTTTGGCGGGAGTAAAGCCGGGGAGCTGTTTTTT. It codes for CASSLFGGSKAGELFF.